This TCR beta chain was profiled in a study of T cell changes during pregnancy in multiple sclerosis. Sequencing used immunoSEQ multiplex PCR; TCRdb keeps in-frame clones, though not all of them. The sample yields roughly 80,000 clones, just under 95% seen once. V was trimmed by 5 bases and J by 7 bases, leaving 8 bases between them. The CDR3 has 12 amino acids. CDR1 and CDR2 (germline): SNHLY, FYNNEI. The clonotype was recovered from a female donor with multiple sclerosis, enrolled in a pregnancy study. J is TRBJ2-2 and V is TRBV2; D gene uncertain. Sequencing used peripheral blood, obtained in the first trimester of pregnancy. The CDR3 bases are TGTGCCAGCAGTCTGACACTCGGGGAGCTGTTTTTT. Protein product: CASSLTLGELFF.